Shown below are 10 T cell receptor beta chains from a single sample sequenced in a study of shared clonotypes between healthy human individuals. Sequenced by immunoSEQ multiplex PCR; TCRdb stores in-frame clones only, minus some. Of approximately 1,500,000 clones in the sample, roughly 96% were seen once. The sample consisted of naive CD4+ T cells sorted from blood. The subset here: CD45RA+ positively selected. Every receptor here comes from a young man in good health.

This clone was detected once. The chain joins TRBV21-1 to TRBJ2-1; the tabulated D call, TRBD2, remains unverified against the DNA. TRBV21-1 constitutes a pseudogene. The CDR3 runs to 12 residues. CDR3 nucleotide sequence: TGTGCCAGCAGCAATCAGCGGGACATCGAGTTCTTC. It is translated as CASSNQRDIEFF.

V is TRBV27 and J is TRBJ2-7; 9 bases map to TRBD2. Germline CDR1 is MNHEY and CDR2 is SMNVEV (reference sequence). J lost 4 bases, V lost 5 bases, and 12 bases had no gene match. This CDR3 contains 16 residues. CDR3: CASSPNPGTSFYEQYF. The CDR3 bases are TGTGCCAGCAGTCCCAATCCCGGGACTAGCTTTTACGAGCAGTACTTC.

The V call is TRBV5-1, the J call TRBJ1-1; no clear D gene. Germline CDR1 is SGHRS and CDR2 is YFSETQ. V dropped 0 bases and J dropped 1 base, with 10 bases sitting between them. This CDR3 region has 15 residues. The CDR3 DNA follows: TGCGCCAGCAGCTTGGAACTCGGAACGAACACTGAAGCTTTCTTT. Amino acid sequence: CASSLELGTNTEAFF.

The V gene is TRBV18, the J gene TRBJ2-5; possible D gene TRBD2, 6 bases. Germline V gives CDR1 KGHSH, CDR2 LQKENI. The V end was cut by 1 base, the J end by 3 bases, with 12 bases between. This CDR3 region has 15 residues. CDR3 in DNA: TGTGCCAGCTCACCACGGCTGGGGGGAGAAGAGACCCAGTACTTC. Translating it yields CASSPRLGGEETQYF.

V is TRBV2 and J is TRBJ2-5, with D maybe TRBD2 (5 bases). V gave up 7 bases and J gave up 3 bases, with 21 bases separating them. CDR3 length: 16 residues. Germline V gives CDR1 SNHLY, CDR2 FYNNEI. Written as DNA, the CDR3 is TGTGCCAGCATCAGGACGGGGTTGTGGATCGAAGAGACCCAGTACTTC. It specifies CASIRTGLWIEETQYF.

Here the CDR3 DNA reads TGTGCCAGCACCCTGGGTCTAGGGACGACCCAGTACTTC. Residues: CASTLGLGTTQYF. V usage is TRBV25-1 and J usage is TRBJ2-5; D is perhaps TRBD1 or TRBD2 (5 bases each). Between the trimmed V and J ends, which lost 7 bases and 7 bases, there was a span of 16 bases. The CDR3 spans 13 residues. Germline V gives CDR1 MGHDK, CDR2 SYGVNS. The whole variable domain, filled in from reference TRBV25-1 and TRBJ2-5, reads EADIYQTPRYLVIGTGKKITLECSQTMGHDKMYWYQQDPGMELHLIHYSYGVNSTEKGDLSSESTVSRIRTEHFPLTLESARPSHTSQYLCASTLGLGTTQYFGPGTRLLVL.

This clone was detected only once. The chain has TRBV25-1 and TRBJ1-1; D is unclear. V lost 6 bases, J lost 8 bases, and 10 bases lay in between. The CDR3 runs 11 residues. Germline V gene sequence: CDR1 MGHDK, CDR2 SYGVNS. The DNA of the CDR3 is TGTGCCAGCAGGAAGGTGGGAGAAGCTTTCTTT. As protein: CASRKVGEAFF. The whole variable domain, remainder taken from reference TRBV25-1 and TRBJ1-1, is EADIYQTPRYLVIGTGKKITLECSQTMGHDKMYWYQQDPGMELHLIHYSYGVNSTEKGDLSSESTVSRIRTEHFPLTLESARPSHTSQYLCASRKVGEAFFGQGTRLTVV.

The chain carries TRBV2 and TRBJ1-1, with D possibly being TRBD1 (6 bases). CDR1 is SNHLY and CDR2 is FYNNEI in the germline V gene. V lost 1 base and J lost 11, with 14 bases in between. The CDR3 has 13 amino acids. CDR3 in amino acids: CASSEDRARRAFF. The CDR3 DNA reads TGTGCCAGCAGTGAAGACAGGGCCCGACGGGCTTTCTTT. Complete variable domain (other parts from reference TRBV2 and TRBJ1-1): EPEVTQTPSHQVTQMGQEVILRCVPISNHLYFYWYRQILGQKVEFLVSFYNNEISEKSEIFDDQFSVERPDGSNFTLKIRSTKLEDSAMYFCASSEDRARRAFFGQGTRLTVV.

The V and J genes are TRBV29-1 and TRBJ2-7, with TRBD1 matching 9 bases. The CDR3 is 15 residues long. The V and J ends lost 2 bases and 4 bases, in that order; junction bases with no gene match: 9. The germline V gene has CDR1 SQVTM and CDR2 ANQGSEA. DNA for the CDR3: TGCAGCGTTGAAAGGGTAGGGACAGGGTTATACGAGCAGTACTTC. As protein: CSVERVGTGLYEQYF.

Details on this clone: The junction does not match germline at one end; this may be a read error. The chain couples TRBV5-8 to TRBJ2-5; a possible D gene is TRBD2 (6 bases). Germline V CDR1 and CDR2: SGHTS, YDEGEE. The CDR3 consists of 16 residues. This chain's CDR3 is CASRFGRVAAEETQYF. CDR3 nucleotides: TGTGCCAGCCGCTTCGGGCGGGTAGCGGCTGAAGAGACCCAGTACTTC.